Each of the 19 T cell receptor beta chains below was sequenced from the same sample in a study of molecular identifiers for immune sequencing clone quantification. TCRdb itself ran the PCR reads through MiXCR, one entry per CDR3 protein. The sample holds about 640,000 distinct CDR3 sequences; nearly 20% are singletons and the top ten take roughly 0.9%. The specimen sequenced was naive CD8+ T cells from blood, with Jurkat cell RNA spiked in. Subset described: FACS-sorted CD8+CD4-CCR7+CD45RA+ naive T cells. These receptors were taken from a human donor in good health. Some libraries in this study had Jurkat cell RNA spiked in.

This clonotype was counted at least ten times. Here the CDR3 reads CASSAAVNYGYTF. The CDR3 DNA is TGTGCCAGCAGTGCCGCCGTAAACTATGGCTACACCTTC. The chain combines TRBV12-3 or TRBV12-4 with TRBJ1-2, with D hard to call. There are 13 residues in the CDR3. V dropped 5 bases and J dropped 2 bases, with 9 bases sitting between them.

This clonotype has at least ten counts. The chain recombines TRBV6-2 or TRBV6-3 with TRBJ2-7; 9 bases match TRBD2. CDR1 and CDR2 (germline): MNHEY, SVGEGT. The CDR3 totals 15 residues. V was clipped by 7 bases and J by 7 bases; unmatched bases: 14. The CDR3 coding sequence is TGTGCCAGCATCGACGGGGGTAGCGGGAGTGGGGAGCAGTACTTC. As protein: CASIDGGSGSGEQYF.

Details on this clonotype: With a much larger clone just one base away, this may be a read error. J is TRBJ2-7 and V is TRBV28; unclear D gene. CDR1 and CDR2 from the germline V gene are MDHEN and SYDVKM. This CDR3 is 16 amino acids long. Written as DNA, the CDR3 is TGTGCCAGCAGTTACCCCGCCACAGACAATACCTACGAGCGGTACTTC. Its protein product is CASSYPATDNTYERYF.

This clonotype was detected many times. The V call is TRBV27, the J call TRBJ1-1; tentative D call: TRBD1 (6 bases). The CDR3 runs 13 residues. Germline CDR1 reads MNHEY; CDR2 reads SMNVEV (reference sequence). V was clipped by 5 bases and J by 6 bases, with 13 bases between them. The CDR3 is CASSLTGTPEAFF. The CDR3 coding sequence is TGTGCCAGCAGTCTAACCGGGACACCTGAAGCTTTCTTT.

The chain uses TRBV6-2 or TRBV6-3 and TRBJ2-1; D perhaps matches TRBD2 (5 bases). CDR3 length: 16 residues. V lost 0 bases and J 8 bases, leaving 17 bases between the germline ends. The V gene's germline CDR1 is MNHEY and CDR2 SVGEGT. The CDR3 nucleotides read TGTGCCAGCAGTTACTCCGCTTGGGGTCAGGAGGATGAGCAGTTCTTC. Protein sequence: CASSYSAWGQEDEQFF.

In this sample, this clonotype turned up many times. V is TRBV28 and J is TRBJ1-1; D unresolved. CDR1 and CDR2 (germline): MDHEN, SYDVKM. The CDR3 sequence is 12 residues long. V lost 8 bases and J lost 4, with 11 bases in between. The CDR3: CASSRDLTEAFF. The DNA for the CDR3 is TGTGCCAGCTCCCGTGACCTCACTGAAGCTTTCTTT. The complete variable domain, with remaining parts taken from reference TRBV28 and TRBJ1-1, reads DVKVTQSSRYLVKRTGEKVFLECVQDMDHENMFWYRQDPGLGLRLIYFSYDVKMKEKGDIPEGYSVSREKKERFSLILESASTNQTSMYLCASSRDLTEAFFGQGTRLTVV.

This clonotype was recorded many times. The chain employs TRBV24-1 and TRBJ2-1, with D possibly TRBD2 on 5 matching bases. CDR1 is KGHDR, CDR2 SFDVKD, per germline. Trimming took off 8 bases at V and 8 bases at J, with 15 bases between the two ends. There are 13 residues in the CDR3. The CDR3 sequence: CATTPRGVDEQFF. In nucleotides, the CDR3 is TGTGCCACCACCCCCCGGGGAGTGGATGAGCAGTTCTTC.

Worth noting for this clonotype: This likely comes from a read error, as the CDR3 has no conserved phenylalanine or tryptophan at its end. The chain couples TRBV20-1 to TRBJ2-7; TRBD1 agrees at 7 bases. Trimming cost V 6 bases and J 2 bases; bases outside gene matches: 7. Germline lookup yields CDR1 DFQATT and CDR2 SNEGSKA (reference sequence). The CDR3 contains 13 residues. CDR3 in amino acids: CSAPGTVTYEQYL. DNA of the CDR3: TGCAGTGCCCCAGGGACAGTCACCTACGAGCAGTACCTC.

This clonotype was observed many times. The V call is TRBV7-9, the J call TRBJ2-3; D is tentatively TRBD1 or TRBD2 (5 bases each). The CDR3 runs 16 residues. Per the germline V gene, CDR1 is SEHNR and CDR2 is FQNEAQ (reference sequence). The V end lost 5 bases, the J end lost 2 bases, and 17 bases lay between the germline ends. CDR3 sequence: CASSLPWGTDTDTQYF. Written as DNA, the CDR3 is TGTGCCAGCAGCCTCCCCTGGGGGACGGACACAGATACGCAGTATTTT.

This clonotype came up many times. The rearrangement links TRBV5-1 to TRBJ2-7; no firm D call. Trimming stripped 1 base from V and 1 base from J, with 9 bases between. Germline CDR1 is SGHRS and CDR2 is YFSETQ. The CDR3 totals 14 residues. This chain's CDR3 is CASSLWAGSYEQYF. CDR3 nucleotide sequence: TGCGCCAGCAGCTTGTGGGCAGGTTCCTACGAGCAGTACTTC.

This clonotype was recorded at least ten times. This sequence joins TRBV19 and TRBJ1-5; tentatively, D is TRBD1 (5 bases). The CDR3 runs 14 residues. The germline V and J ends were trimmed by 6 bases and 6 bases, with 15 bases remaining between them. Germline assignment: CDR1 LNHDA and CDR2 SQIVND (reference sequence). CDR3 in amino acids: CASRLNTGGQPQHF. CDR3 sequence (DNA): TGTGCCAGTAGACTCAATACGGGGGGTCAGCCCCAGCATTTT.

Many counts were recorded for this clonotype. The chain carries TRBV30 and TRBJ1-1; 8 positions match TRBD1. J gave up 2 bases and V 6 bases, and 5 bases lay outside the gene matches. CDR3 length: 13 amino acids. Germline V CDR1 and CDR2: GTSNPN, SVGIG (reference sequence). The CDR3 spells CACTGGVNTEAFF. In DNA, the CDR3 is TGTGCCTGTACAGGGGGAGTAAACACTGAAGCTTTCTTT.

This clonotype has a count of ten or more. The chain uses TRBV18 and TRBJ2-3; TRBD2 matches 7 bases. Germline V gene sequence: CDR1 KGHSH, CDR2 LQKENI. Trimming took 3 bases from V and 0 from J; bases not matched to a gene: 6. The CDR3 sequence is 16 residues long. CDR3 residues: CASSPSGTESTDTQYF. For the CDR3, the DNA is TGTGCCAGCTCACCGAGCGGGACGGAGAGCACAGATACGCAGTATTTT.

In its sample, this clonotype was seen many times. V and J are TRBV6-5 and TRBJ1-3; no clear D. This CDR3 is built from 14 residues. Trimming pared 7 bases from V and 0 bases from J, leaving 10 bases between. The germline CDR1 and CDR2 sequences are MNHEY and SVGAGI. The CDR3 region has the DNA TGTGCCAGCATCCCCCTAAGCTCTGGAAACACCATATATTTT. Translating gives CASIPLSSGNTIYF.

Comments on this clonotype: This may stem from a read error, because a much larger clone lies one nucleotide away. The CDR3 region is CASSQPLGRDTQYF. The CDR3 region has the DNA TGCGCCAGCAGCCAACCCCTGGGCCGAGATACGCAGTATTTT. The chain has TRBV4-3 and TRBJ2-3, with D uncertain. Germline V gene data show CDR1 as LGHNA and CDR2 as YSLEER. Trimming took off 2 bases at V and 5 bases at J, with 11 bases between the two ends. The CDR3 has 14 residues.

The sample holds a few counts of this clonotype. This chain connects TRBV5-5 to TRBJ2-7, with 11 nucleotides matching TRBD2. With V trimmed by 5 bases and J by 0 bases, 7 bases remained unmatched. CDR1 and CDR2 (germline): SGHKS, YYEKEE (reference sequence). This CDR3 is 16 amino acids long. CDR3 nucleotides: TGTGCCAGCAGGTTAACTAGCGGGGGTATCTCCTACGAGCAGTACTTC. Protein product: CASRLTSGGISYEQYF. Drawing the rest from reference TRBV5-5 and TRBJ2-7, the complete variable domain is DAGVTQSPTHLIKTRGQQVTLRCSPISGHKSVSWYQQVLGQGPQFIFQYYEKEERGRGNFPDRFSARQFPNYSSELNVNALLLGDSALYLCASRLTSGGISYEQYFGPGTRLTVT.

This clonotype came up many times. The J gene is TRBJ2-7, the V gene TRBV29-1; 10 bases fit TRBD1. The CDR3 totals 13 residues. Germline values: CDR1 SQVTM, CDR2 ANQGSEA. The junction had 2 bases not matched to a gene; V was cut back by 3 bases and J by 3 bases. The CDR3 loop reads CSVERTGGYEQYF. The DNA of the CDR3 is TGCAGCGTTGAGAGGACAGGGGGCTACGAGCAGTACTTC.

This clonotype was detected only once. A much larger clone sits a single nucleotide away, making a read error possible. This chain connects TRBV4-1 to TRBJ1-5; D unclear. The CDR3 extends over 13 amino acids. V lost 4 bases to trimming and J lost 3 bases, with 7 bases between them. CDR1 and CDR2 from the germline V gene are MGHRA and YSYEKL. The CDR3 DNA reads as TGCGCCAGCAGCCGGGCGTACAATCAGCCCCAGCATTTT. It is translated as CASSRAYNQPQHF.

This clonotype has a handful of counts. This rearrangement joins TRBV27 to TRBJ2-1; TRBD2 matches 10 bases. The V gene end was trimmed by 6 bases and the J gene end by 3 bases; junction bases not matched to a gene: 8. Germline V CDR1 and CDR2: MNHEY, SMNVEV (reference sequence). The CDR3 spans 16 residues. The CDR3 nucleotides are TGTGCCAGCAGCAGATCCGGGACTAGCGTCTACAATGAGCAGTTCTTC. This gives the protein CASSRSGTSVYNEQFF.